A single sample gave rise to the 4 T cell receptor beta chains below, sequenced in a study of T cells in Graves' hyperthyroidism and ophthalmopathy. RNA transcripts were the template for amplifying TCR beta CDR3 regions. A first-round RT-PCR of the TCR CDR3 used the HTBI primer set. TCRdb re-called the multiplex PCR reads through MiXCR, storing one row per CDR3 protein. This sample has almost 500,000 distinct CDR3 sequences, with approximately 23% found just once. Sequenced: blood. Receptor source: a woman in her 70s with Graves' ophthalmopathy.

The sample holds a few counts of this clonotype. This chain connects TRBV15 to TRBJ1-2; D gene uncertain. The CDR3 runs to 14 residues. The V and J ends lost 3 bases and 5 bases respectively, with 13 bases between them. Germline lookup yields CDR1 LNHNV and CDR2 YYDKDF (reference sequence). CDR3 protein: CATSRRDRSYGYTF. The DNA of the CDR3 is TGTGCCACCAGCAGGCGAGATCGATCTTATGGCTACACCTTC.

The genes are TRBV5-4 and TRBJ2-7; 7 bases are a match to TRBD2. In germline, CDR1 is SGHNT, CDR2 YYREEE (reference sequence). The junction had 11 bases not matched to a gene; V was cut back by 0 bases and J by 5 bases. The CDR3 has 16 amino acids. Here the CDR3 reads CASSLGFTAGPHEQYF. CDR3 coding DNA: TGTGCCAGCAGCTTGGGGTTCACAGCGGGACCCCACGAGCAGTACTTC.

This chain connects TRBV3-1 to TRBJ2-7; D is perhaps TRBD1 (5 bases). The CDR3 covers 15 residues. Germline V gene sequence: CDR1 LGHDT, CDR2 YNNKEL (reference sequence). V was trimmed by 4 bases and J by 0 bases, leaving 13 bases between them. The CDR3 region has the DNA TGTGCCAGCAGCCCAAGAAGGGGAAACTCCTACGAGCAGTACTTC. Protein: CASSPRRGNSYEQYF.

Ten or more counts support this clonotype. The CDR3 sequence is CASSSGGGLNTIYF. The CDR3 bases are TGTGCCAGCAGCAGCGGGGGGGGGTTAAACACCATATATTTT. The genes are TRBV28 and TRBJ1-3, with a weak D call TRBD1 (5 bases). The CDR3 contains 14 residues. Trimming took 6 bases from V and 6 from J, leaving 15 bases between them. Germline loops: CDR1 MDHEN, CDR2 SYDVKM.